This entry describes one TCR beta chain. Antigen specificity is unknown. Germline trimming cut 3 bases from V and 2 bases from J; bases unmatched to any gene: 5. Germline lookup yields CDR1 SGDLS and CDR2 YYNGEE. This CDR3 contains 17 residues. Clones were sequenced by immunoSEQ multiplex PCR, and TCRdb holds only the in-frame ones, with some missing. The repertoire includes roughly 150,000 clones, roughly 92% of them detected once, and 2.3% sits in the top ten. The data were taken from a study of T cell responses to AZD1222 COVID-19 vaccine. Study-wide results and limits: Distributed over spike, vaccine-associated CD4 TCRs predominated at 160-218 and 743-854.

The sequence was obtained from an adult in good health. Material: peripheral blood, obtained on day 0 of AZD1222 vaccination. The V and J genes are TRBV9 and TRBJ2-3; 14 nucleotides align to TRBD2. CDR3 DNA sequence: TGTGCCAGCAGCGCGTCGACTAGCGGGGGGGTCACAGATACGCAGTATTTT. Translating it yields CASSASTSGGVTDTQYF.